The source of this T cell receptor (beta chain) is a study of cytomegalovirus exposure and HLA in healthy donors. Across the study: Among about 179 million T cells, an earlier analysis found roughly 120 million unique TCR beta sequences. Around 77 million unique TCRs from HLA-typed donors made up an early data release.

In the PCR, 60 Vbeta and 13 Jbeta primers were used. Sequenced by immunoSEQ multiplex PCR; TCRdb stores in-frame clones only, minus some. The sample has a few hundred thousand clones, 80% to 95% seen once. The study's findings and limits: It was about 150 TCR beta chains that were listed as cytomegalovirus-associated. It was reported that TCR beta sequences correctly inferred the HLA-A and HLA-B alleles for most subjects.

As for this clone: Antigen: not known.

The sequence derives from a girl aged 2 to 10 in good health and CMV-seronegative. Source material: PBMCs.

The CDR3 DNA reads as TGTGCCAGCAGTCCTCAGGGGGCTGGCAATCAGCCCCAGCATTTT. It codes for CASSPQGAGNQPQHF. V is TRBV28 and J is TRBJ1-5; 8 bases map to TRBD1. Per germline, CDR1 MDHEN and CDR2 SYDVKM. The CDR3 sequence is 15 residues long. The J segment lost 2 bases and the V segment lost 5 bases, leaving 5 bases of the junction unmatched.